The present T cell receptor (beta chain) was sequenced within a study of metastatic and nonmetastatic thyroid tumors. Across the study: Across peripheral blood and tumor or nodule tissue samples taken from malignant and benign thyroid patients, the repertoires were compared with one another.

Original methodology: Clinicopathological groups differed in CDR3, with these differences serving to build a distant-metastasis classifier for papillary thyroid cancer. With MiXCR, TCRdb reprocessed the PCR reads. TCRdb assigned the V and J calls; the authors' analysis was not used. Here the sample spans approximately 24,000 clones, under 25% being singletons. This clone occurred many times. The antigen is not known. Patients had received no treatment of any kind before thyroid surgery. Study-wide results and limits: In both blood and tumor samples, TCR beta diversity was reported significantly higher for malignant than benign nodules.

The germline gives CDR1 SEHNR, CDR2 FQNEAQ (reference sequence). This CDR3 spans 16 amino acids. V was pared by 0 bases and J by 8 bases, with 14 bases between. This receptor was identified in a male donor with papillary thyroid cancer or a benign thyroid nodule (not recorded which). Some clones in this sample may be carry-over from other donors' samples. The chain links TRBV7-9 to TRBJ1-6; D gene ambiguous. Sequencing input: blood. This CDR3 is CASSLAQGGNHSPLHF. For the CDR3, the DNA is TGTGCCAGCAGCTTAGCGCAAGGAGGGAATCATTCACCCCTCCACTTT.